This T cell receptor (beta chain) was observed in a study of T cell responses to AZD1222 COVID-19 vaccine. Background on the study: Researchers grouped second doses given at about 4 or about 12 weeks into one pool.

Study-level findings and limits: Baseline serology detected seropositivity in only a handful of AZD1222 recipients. Sampling captured repertoires only after the peak T cell response.

The data were produced by immunoSEQ multiplex PCR, yet TCRdb's version contains in-frame clones alone and is incomplete. The sample yields around 120,000 clones, about 86% seen once. With V trimmed by 4 bases and J by 7 bases, 13 bases remained unmatched. CDR1 is LGHDT and CDR2 is YNNKEL in the germline V gene (reference sequence). This CDR3 is 15 amino acids long. Comments on this clone: Antigen unknown.

The sequence derives from an adult in good health. This specimen consisted of peripheral blood, obtained on day 0 of AZD1222 vaccination. This chain uses TRBV3-1 (or the pseudogene TRBV3-2) with TRBJ2-7; 7 bases agree with TRBD1. CDR3 protein: CASSRDRVRSGEQYF. CDR3 DNA sequence: TGTGCCAGCAGCCGTGACAGGGTAAGGTCGGGGGAGCAGTACTTC.